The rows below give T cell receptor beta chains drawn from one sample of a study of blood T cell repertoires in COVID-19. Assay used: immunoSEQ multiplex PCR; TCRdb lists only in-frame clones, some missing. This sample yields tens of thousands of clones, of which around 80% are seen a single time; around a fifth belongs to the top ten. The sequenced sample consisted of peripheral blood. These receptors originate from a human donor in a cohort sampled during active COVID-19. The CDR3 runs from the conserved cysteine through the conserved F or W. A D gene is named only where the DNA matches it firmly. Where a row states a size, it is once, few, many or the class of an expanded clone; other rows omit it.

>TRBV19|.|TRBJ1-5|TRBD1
CASRRQGGSSNQPQHF
TGTGCCAGTAGGAGACAGGGGGGGTCGAGCAATCAGCCCCAGCATTTT
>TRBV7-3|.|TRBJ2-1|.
CASSSRLGEQFF
TGTGCCAGCAGCTCTCGACTAGGCGAGCAGTTCTTC
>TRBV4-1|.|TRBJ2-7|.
CASSPQGGSSYEQYF
TGCGCCAGCAGCCCCCAGGGCGGAAGCTCCTACGAGCAGTACTTC
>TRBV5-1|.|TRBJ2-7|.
CASSYQVPYEQYF
TGCGCCAGCAGCTATCAGGTGCCCTACGAGCAGTACTTC
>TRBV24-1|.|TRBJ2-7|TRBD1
CATSDSQGQVGYEQYF
TGTGCCACCAGTGATTCGCAGGGACAGGTAGGCTACGAGCAGTACTTC
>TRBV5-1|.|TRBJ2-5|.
CASSLPRETQYF
TGCGCCAGCAGCCTCCCGCGGGAGACCCAGTACTTC
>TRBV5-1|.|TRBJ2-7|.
CASSLRVGEQYF
TGCGCCAGCAGCCTCAGGGTGGGAGAGCAGTACTTC
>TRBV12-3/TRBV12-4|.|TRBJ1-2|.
CASSLGTSGGYTF
TGTGCCAGCAGCCTCGGGACAAGTGGTGGCTACACCTTC
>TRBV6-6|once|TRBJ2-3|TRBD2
CASSLLSGAASGGAGDTQYF
TGTGCCAGCAGCTTACTATCAGGGGCCGCTAGCGGGGGGGCCGGAGATACGCAGTATTTT
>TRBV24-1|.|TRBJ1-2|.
CATSDSSSVYGYTF
TGTGCCACCAGTGATTCCTCGTCGGTATATGGCTACACCTTC
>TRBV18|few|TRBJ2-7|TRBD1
CASSLDRGRQEQYF
TGTGCCAGCTCACTTGACAGGGGGCGTCAAGAGCAGTACTTC
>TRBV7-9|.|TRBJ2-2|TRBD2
CASSPGTSGGPNTGELFF
TGTGCCAGCAGCCCCGGGACTAGCGGGGGACCGAACACCGGGGAGCTGTTTTTT
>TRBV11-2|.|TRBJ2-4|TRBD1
CASSPGGSRDREYF
TGTGCCAGCAGCCCAGGAGGAAGCCGGGACAGGGAGTACTTC
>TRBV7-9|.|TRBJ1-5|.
CASSIGGEGNQPQHF
TGTGCCTCCAGCATTGGGGGGGAGGGGAACCAGCCCCAGCATTTT
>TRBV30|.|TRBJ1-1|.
CAWSRQGGTEAFF
TGTGCCTGGAGTAGGCAGGGTGGCACTGAAGCTTTCTTT
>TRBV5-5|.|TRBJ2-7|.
CASSLVVISSYEQYF
TGTGCCAGCAGCTTGGTAGTGATATCCTCCTACGAGCAGTACTTC
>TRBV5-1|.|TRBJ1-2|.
CASGSGGANYGYTF
TGCGCCAGCGGCTCGGGGGGGGCGAACTATGGCTACACCTTC
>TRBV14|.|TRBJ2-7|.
CASSQDGTAYEQYF
TGTGCCAGCAGCCAAGATGGTACGGCCTACGAGCAGTACTTC
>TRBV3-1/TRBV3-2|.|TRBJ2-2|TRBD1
CASSGPPRGTGELFF
TGTGCCAGCAGCGGACCCCCCAGGGGGACCGGGGAGCTGTTTTTT
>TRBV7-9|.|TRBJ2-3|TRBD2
CASSFGGGTDTQYF
TGTGCCAGCAGCTTCGGGGGGGGCACAGATACGCAGTATTTT
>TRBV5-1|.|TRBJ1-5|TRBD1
CASSPWTGNGQPQHF
TGCGCCAGCAGCCCCTGGACAGGGAACGGCCAGCCCCAGCATTTT
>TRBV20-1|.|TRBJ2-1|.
CSANLYNEQFF
TGCAGTGCGAACTTATACAATGAGCAGTTCTTC
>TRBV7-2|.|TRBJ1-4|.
CASSLVGGRNEKLFF
TGTGCCAGCAGCTTAGTCGGGGGACGTAATGAAAAACTGTTTTTT
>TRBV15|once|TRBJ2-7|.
CATSARVSYEQYF
TGTGCCACCAGCGCCAGGGTCTCCTACGAGCAGTACTTC
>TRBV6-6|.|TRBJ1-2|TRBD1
CASSYPGTVDYGYTF
TGTGCCAGCAGTTACCCTGGGACAGTCGACTATGGCTACACCTTC
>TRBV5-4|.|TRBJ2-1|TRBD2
CASSRTGGAVDEQFF
TGTGCCAGCAGCCGAACCGGGGGGGCGGTTGATGAGCAGTTCTTC
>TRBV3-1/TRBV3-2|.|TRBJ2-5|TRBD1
CASSPRQGGETQYF
TGTGCCAGCAGCCCCCGACAGGGGGGGGAGACCCAGTACTTC
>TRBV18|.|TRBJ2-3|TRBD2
CASSGGAGGTDTQYF
TGTGCCAGCTCCGGGGGAGCGGGGGGCACAGATACGCAGTATTTT
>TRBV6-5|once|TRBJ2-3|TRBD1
CASRTGNTDTQYF
TGTGCCAGCCGGACAGGCAACACAGATACGCAGTATTTT
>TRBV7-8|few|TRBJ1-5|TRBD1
CASSRRTGVSNQPQHF
TGTGCCAGCAGCCGCCGGACAGGGGTTAGCAATCAGCCCCAGCATTTT
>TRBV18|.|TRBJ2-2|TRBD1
CASSPRCGTGFSTGELFF
TGTGCCAGCTCACCGCGGTGTGGGACAGGGTTTTCTACCGGGGAGCTGTTTTTT
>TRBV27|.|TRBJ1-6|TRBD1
CASRSTGGPSPLHF
TGTGCCAGCAGGTCGACAGGGGGCCCTTCACCCCTCCACTTT
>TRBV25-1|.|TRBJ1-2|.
CASRPGGGGYTF
TGTGCCAGCAGGCCTGGCGGGGGTGGCTACACCTTC
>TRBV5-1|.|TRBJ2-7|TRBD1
CASSLTGQPMNEQYF
TGCGCCAGCAGCTTGACGGGACAGCCGATGAATGAGCAGTACTTC
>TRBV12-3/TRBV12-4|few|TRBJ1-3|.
CAAEGGAVNTIYF
TGTGCCGCCGAGGGCGGTGCCGTAAACACCATATATTTT
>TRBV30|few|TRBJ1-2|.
CAWRSTQNINYGYTF
TGTGCCTGGAGGAGTACACAGAACATCAACTATGGCTACACCTTC
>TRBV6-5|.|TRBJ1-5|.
CASIGPTRDQPQHF
TGTGCCAGCATCGGGCCTACCAGGGATCAGCCCCAGCATTTT